Shown below are 23 T cell receptor beta chains from a single sample sequenced in a study of blood T cell repertoires in COVID-19. Sequencing was performed with immunoSEQ multiplex PCR; in TCRdb, only in-frame clones are kept and a portion is missing. The repertoire holds tens of thousands of clones, more than 80% seen once, with 2.5% in the top ten. Input material: peripheral blood. The receptors were gathered from a woman aged 70-85 years with COVID-19, enrolled during active disease.

The chain employs TRBV6-5 and TRBJ2-7, with D possibly TRBD1 on 5 matching bases. Per germline, CDR1 MNHEY and CDR2 SVGAGI. CDR3 length: 14 residues. Trimming took off 2 bases at V and 2 bases at J, with 10 bases between the two ends. CDR3 amino acids: CASSYLQAPYEQYF. The CDR3 DNA reads as TGTGCCAGCAGTTACCTACAGGCGCCCTACGAGCAGTACTTC.

The rearrangement uses TRBV5-6 and TRBJ1-3; D not resolved. The CDR3 is 12 amino acids. Per germline, CDR1 SGHDT and CDR2 YYEEEE. Between the trimmed V and J ends, which lost 4 bases and 4 bases, there was a span of 6 bases. The CDR3 DNA is TGTGCCAGCAGCCAACAGGGAAACACCATATATTTT. Translating gives CASSQQGNTIYF.

The chain is built from TRBV4-1 and TRBJ1-5, with no clear D. CDR1 and CDR2 from the germline V gene are MGHRA and YSYEKL. This CDR3 has 16 amino acids. V lost 0 bases, J lost 0 bases, and 9 bases lay in between. The chain's CDR3 is CASSQDGRDSNQPQHF. CDR3 in DNA: TGCGCCAGCAGCCAAGATGGGAGAGATAGCAATCAGCCCCAGCATTTT.

This sequence joins TRBV9 and TRBJ1-2; D remains unclear. Per germline, CDR1 SGDLS and CDR2 YYNGEE. CDR3 length equals 17 residues. Trimming left V 4 bases short and J 4 bases short, with 23 bases between. For the CDR3, the DNA is TGTGCCAGCAGCCAGACGGGAAGGGAGCATCCCGTCTATGGCTACACCTTC. This sequence encodes CASSQTGREHPVYGYTF.

The chain couples TRBV29-1 to TRBJ2-7, with 7 bases lining up with TRBD2. Germline-derived CDR1 and CDR2 are SQVTM and ANQGSEA. The CDR3 runs 12 residues. In DNA form, the CDR3 reads TGCAGTGCCGGACTAGGGGACTACGAGCAGTACTTC. Translating gives CSAGLGDYEQYF.

This chain links TRBV5-6 with TRBJ1-6, with 8 bases matching TRBD1. V gave up 2 bases and J gave up 9 bases; unmatched junction bases: 10. Germline V gives CDR1 SGHDT, CDR2 YYEEEE. This CDR3 has 16 residues. The CDR3 here is CASSFEPGGAGSPLHF. The CDR3 nucleotides read TGTGCCAGCAGCTTCGAACCAGGGGGCGCAGGTTCACCCCTCCACTTT. The variable domain in full, with the rest retrieved from reference TRBV5-6 and TRBJ1-6, is DAGVTQSPTHLIKTRGQQVTLRCSPKSGHDTVSWYQQALGQGPQFIFQYYEEEERQRGNFPDRFSGHQFPNYSSELNVNALLLGDSALYLCASSFEPGGAGSPLHFGNGTRLTVT.

The CDR3 is CASSLEDSDSPLHF. CDR3 DNA sequence: TGTGCCAGCAGCTTGGAGGACTCCGATTCACCCCTCCACTTT. The chain links TRBV5-4 to TRBJ1-6; D remains ambiguous. Trimming removed 0 bases at V and 8 bases at J, with 9 bases between. The CDR3 is 14 amino acids. Germline lookup yields CDR1 SGHNT and CDR2 YYREEE (reference sequence).

The V call is TRBV5-4, the J call TRBJ2-1, with a weak D call TRBD2 (5 bases). CDR3 size: 14 residues. The V and J ends lost 5 bases and 0 bases respectively, with 9 bases between them. From germline, CDR1 is SGHNT and CDR2 YYREEE (reference sequence). The CDR3 coding sequence is TGTGCCAGCAGGCGGGTGAGCTCCTACAATGAGCAGTTCTTC. Translated, it gives CASRRVSSYNEQFF.

The table lists this clone with a count of one. The chain joins TRBV6-6 to TRBJ2-5, with TRBD2 identical over 11 bases. CDR3 length equals 16 residues. Germline CDR1 reads MNHNY; CDR2 reads SVGAGI (reference sequence). V was pared by 4 bases and J by 1 base, with 5 bases of the junction left unmatched. The CDR3 here is CASSWGTSGFQETQYF. Here the CDR3 DNA reads TGTGCCAGCAGTTGGGGGACTAGCGGTTTCCAAGAGACCCAGTACTTC.

The chain has TRBV7-2 and TRBJ1-4; 10 bases match TRBD1. The CDR3 runs 14 residues. Germline assignment: CDR1 SGHTA and CDR2 FQGNSA. V trimming: 3 bases; J trimming: 8 bases; junction bases outside the gene matches: 3. CDR3 DNA: TGTGCCAGCAGCTTCGGGACAGGGGACGAAAAACTGTTTTTT. This translates into CASSFGTGDEKLFF. The complete variable domain, with remaining parts taken from reference TRBV7-2 and TRBJ1-4, reads GAGVSQSPSNKVTEKGKDVELRCDPISGHTALYWYRQSLGQGLEFLIYFQGNSAPDKSGLPSDRFSAERTGGSVSTLTIQRTQQEDSAVYLCASSFGTGDEKLFFGSGTQLSVL.

The chain couples TRBV6-6 to TRBJ2-3; 7 bases map to TRBD2. The CDR3 length is 15 residues. Germline assignment: CDR1 MNHNY and CDR2 SVGAGI (reference sequence). V shed 2 bases and J 6 bases; nucleotides not matched to a gene: 8. The chain's CDR3 is CASSYLGGSEDTQYF. CDR3 in DNA: TGTGCCAGCAGTTACCTGGGGGGGAGTGAGGATACGCAGTATTTT.

This chain links TRBV2 with TRBJ2-2, with 8 positions matching TRBD2. CDR1 and CDR2 from the germline V gene are SNHLY and FYNNEI. The CDR3 contains 15 residues. With 3 bases clipped from V and 4 bases from J, the junction kept 4 bases outside the gene matches. CDR3 sequence: CASSEERGPTGELFF. CDR3 nucleotide sequence: TGTGCCAGCAGTGAGGAGCGGGGGCCCACCGGGGAGCTGTTTTTT. Using reference TRBV2 and TRBJ2-2 for the parts outside the CDR3, the full variable domain is EPEVTQTPSHQVTQMGQEVILRCVPISNHLYFYWYRQILGQKVEFLVSFYNNEISEKSEIFDDQFSVERPDGSNFTLKIRSTKLEDSAMYFCASSEERGPTGELFFGEGSRLTVL.

This clone was counted only a few times. The V and J genes are TRBV5-1 and TRBJ1-6; the D gene is possibly TRBD1 (5 bases). CDR3 length equals 18 residues. Trimming removed 6 bases at V and 9 bases at J, with 28 bases between. Per germline, CDR1 SGHRS and CDR2 YFSETQ. CDR3 sequence reads: CASKAGAPADAQGSPLHF. CDR3 DNA: TGCGCCAGCAAAGCTGGGGCTCCGGCAGACGCCCAGGGTTCACCCCTCCACTTT.

This chain uses TRBV7-7 with TRBJ1-2; tentative D call: TRBD1 (5 bases). The length of the CDR3 is 15 residues. Germline assignment: CDR1 SSHAT and CDR2 FNYEAQ (reference sequence). V was clipped by 6 bases and J by 4 bases, with 18 bases between them. The CDR3 reads CASRPIGGRIYGYTF. CDR3 DNA: TGTGCCAGCAGGCCCATCGGGGGGAGAATCTATGGCTACACCTTC.

The rearrangement joins TRBV7-2 to TRBJ1-4; TRBD1 aligns across 9 bases. The CDR3 runs 14 residues. Germline CDR1 reads SGHTA; CDR2 reads FQGNSA. V dropped 3 bases and J dropped 15; count of bases not matched to a gene: 11. The CDR3 DNA reads TGTGCCAGCAGCTTGGGCCCGGGACAGGGTCAGGTGTTTTTT. It specifies CASSLGPGQGQVFF.

The chain joins TRBV6-2 or TRBV6-3 to TRBJ2-1; D possibly corresponds to TRBD2 (7 bases). CDR3 length: 13 amino acids. V lost 2 bases and J lost 12, with 14 bases in between. The germline V gene encodes CDR1 MNHEY and CDR2 SVGEGT. In DNA, the CDR3 is TGTGCCAGCAGTTACCCTCCAAGGGGGGGGCAGTTCTTC. It encodes CASSYPPRGGQFF.

The chain recombines TRBV11-3 with TRBJ1-1; D call uncertain. CDR3 length: 15 residues. The V end was cut by 5 bases, the J end by 5 bases, with 18 bases between. CDR1 and CDR2 from the germline V gene are SGHNT and YENEEA. The CDR3 DNA reads TGTGCCAGCAGCCCTGAGACTCAGAGGCATACTGAAGCTTTCTTT. Its protein product is CASSPETQRHTEAFF.

This clone was counted a few times. The chain couples TRBV19 to TRBJ1-2; D is ambiguous. The V end lost 6 bases, the J end lost 6 bases, and 14 bases lay between the germline ends. Germline V gene data show CDR1 as LNHDA and CDR2 as SQIVND (reference sequence). The CDR3 consists of 13 residues. CDR3 nucleotides: TGTGCCAGTAGCCCATTGGGGAGCCATGGCTACACCTTC. As protein: CASSPLGSHGYTF. Combining the CDR3 with reference TRBV19 and TRBJ1-2 gives the whole variable domain DGGITQSPKYLFRKEGQNVTLSCEQNLNHDAMYWYRQDPGQGLRLIYYSQIVNDFQKGDIAEGYSVSREKKESFPLTVTSAQKNPTAFYLCASSPLGSHGYTFGSGTRLTVV.

This sequence joins TRBV12-3 or TRBV12-4 and TRBJ1-2; perhaps TRBD1 as D (5 bases). The CDR3 runs to 12 residues. V was pared by 4 bases and J by 7 bases, with 10 bases between. CDR3 loop: CASSSGGSGYTF. In nucleotides, the CDR3 is TGTGCCAGCAGTTCCGGGGGAAGTGGCTACACCTTC.

The chain links TRBV5-1 to TRBJ1-1; D gene unclear. The CDR3 runs to 14 residues. The germline V gene has CDR1 SGHRS and CDR2 YFSETQ. V dropped 4 bases and J dropped 11 bases, with 21 bases sitting between them. CDR3 nucleotides: TGCGCCAGCAGCCCTGGGAGCGGAAGCCAGTGGGCTTTCTTT. Translation: CASSPGSGSQWAFF.

The rearrangement uses TRBV5-1 and TRBJ2-1; 8 bases line up with TRBD2. Trimming took 0 bases from V and 5 from J; bases not matched to a gene: 4. The germline V gene encodes CDR1 SGHRS and CDR2 YFSETQ. The CDR3 length is 15 residues. CDR3 in DNA: TGCGCCAGCAGCTTGGGTAGCGGGATGGACAATGAGCAGTTCTTC. It specifies CASSLGSGMDNEQFF.

The J gene is TRBJ1-2, the V gene TRBV7-6, with D uncertain. Germline lookup yields CDR1 SGHVS and CDR2 FNYEAQ. Trimming took 5 bases from V and 0 from J, leaving 13 bases between them. The CDR3 covers 15 residues. This CDR3 reads CASSDGRLANYGYTF. The DNA of the CDR3 is TGTGCCAGCAGCGACGGGAGGCTAGCTAACTATGGCTACACCTTC. Complete variable domain (other parts from reference TRBV7-6 and TRBJ1-2): GAGVSQSPRYKVTKRGQDVALRCDPISGHVSLYWYRQALGQGPEFLTYFNYEAQQDKSGLPNDRFSAERPEGSISTLTIQRTEQRDSAMYRCASSDGRLANYGYTFGSGTRLTVV.

The genes are TRBV18 and TRBJ2-7; D is possibly TRBD1 (6 bases). Germline CDR1 reads KGHSH; CDR2 reads LQKENI. With 2 bases removed from V and 6 bases from J, the gap between germline ends came to 17 bases. This CDR3 is built from 15 residues. The CDR3 DNA reads as TGTGCCAGCTCACCAGATGTGGGGGCCCTCGGCGAGCAGTACGTC. Residues: CASSPDVGALGEQYV.